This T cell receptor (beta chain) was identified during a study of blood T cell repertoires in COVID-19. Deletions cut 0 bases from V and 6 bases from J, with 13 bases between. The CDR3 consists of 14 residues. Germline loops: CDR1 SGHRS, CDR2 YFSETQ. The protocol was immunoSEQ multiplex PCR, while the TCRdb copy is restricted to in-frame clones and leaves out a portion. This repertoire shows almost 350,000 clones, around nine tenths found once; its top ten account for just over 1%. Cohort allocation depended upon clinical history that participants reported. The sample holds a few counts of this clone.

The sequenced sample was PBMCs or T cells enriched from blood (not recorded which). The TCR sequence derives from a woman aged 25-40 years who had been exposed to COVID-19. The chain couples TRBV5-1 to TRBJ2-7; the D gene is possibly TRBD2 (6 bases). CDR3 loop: CASSLAGDQVEQYF. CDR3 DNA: TGCGCCAGCAGCTTGGCGGGAGATCAGGTCGAGCAGTACTTC.